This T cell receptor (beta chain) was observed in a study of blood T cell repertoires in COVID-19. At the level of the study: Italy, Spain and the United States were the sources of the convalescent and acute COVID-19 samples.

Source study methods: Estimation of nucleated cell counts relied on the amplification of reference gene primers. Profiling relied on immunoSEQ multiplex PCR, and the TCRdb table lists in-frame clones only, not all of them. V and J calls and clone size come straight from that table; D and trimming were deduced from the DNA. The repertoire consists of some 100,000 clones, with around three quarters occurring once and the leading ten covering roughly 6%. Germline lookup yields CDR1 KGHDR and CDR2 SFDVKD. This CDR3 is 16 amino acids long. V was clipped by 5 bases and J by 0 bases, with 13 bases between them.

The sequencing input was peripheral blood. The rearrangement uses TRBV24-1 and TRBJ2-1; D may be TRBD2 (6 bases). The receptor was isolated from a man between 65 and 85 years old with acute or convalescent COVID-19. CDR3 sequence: CATSAIGGDSYNEQFF. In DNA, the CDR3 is TGTGCCACCAGTGCTATCGGCGGGGACTCCTACAATGAGCAGTTCTTC.